This is a list of T cell receptor beta chains from one sample in a study of blood T cells in healthy people across ages. MiXCR was run by TCRdb on the 5' RACE reads, yielding one entry per CDR3 protein. The data contain roughly 1.9 million distinct CDR3 sequences, 39% of them singletons. The specimen was blood. Receptors originate from a human donor in good health. Both conserved end residues are part of each CDR3. The order of the fields is D gene, clone size, V gene, CDR3 length, J gene, CDR3 DNA, CDR3 protein. D genes are given only for firm matches. Not all rows give a size; the values are once, few, many and, for expanded clones, a class.

>NA|few|TRBV20-1|13|TRBJ1-2
TGCAGTGCCCTACCTACGGACACCTATGGCTACACCTTC
CSALPTDTYGYTF
>NA|few|TRBV7-3|14|TRBJ2-7
TGTGCCAGCAGCTTTAACAGCAAACACTACGAGCAGTACTTC
CASSFNSKHYEQYF
>NA|NA|TRBV14|13|TRBJ2-4
TGTGCCAGCAGCCAAGGGGACGAGGTGGAGCAGTACTTC
CASSQGDEVEQYF
>TRBD1|few|TRBV10-3|14|TRBJ1-2
TGTGCCATCAGTGAGACCGGACAGGGGGATGGCTACACCTTC
CAISETGQGDGYTF
>NA|NA|TRBV29-1|13|TRBJ1-1
TGCAGCGTGGGGACCGTCCTGAACACTGAAGCTTTCTTT
CSVGTVLNTEAFF
>NA|NA|TRBV28|15|TRBJ2-7
TGTGCCAGCAGTTTAGAAGACAGAATCTCCTACGAGCAGTACTTC
CASSLEDRISYEQYF
>NA|few|TRBV6-6|15|TRBJ2-7
TGTGCCAGCAGTTACTCGATTGGACAGAACTACGAGCAGTACTTC
CASSYSIGQNYEQYF
>NA|NA|TRBV5-6|14|TRBJ2-1
TGTGCCAGCAGCTTCGACTCCACCTCGAATGAGCAGTTCTTC
CASSFDSTSNEQFF
>NA|NA|TRBV12-3/TRBV12-4|14|TRBJ1-2
TGTGCCAGCAGTTTGTATGTGGGAGGCTATGGCTACACCTTC
CASSLYVGGYGYTF
>TRBD2|NA|TRBV20-1|17|TRBJ2-1
TGCAGTGCTAGAGCCGCCGGCAGCGGGGGGGATTACAATGAGCAGTTCTTC
CSARAAGSGGDYNEQFF
>NA|few|TRBV7-2|13|TRBJ1-1
TGTGCCAGCATCGAAGACGGGTACACTGAAGCTTTCTTT
CASIEDGYTEAFF
>TRBD1|NA|TRBV7-6|17|TRBJ2-7
TGTGCCAGCAGCTCCCCACCTACCGACAGGGACTCCTACGAGCAGTACTTC
CASSSPPTDRDSYEQYF
>TRBD2|NA|TRBV7-3|15|TRBJ2-7
TGTGCCAGCAGCTTATCGGCAGGGAGGGTCTACGAGCAGTACTTC
CASSLSAGRVYEQYF
>NA|NA|TRBV9|12|TRBJ2-1
TGTGCCAGCAGCGCCAACGACAATGAGCAGTTCTTC
CASSANDNEQFF
>NA|NA|TRBV20-1|13|TRBJ2-2
TGCAGTCCTAGGGACCCGAACACCGGGGAGCTGTTTTTT
CSPRDPNTGELFF
>NA|NA|TRBV7-3|13|TRBJ2-1
TGTGCCAGCAGCCAAGAAGGGAGGCAGGTGCAGTTCTTC
CASSQEGRQVQFF
>TRBD2|few|TRBV6-2/TRBV6-3|17|TRBJ2-1
TGTGCCAGCAGGCGACTAGCGGGGGGGCTGAGTCGCGATGAGCAGTTCTTC
CASRRLAGGLSRDEQFF
>NA|NA|TRBV9|12|TRBJ1-2
TGTGCCAGCAGCGCCGGGTGGCGAGCTTACACCTTC
CASSAGWRAYTF
>TRBD1|few|TRBV4-1|14|TRBJ1-2
TGCGCCAGCAGCCAAGACGGGACAGCTCTTGGCTACACCTTC
CASSQDGTALGYTF
>NA|few|TRBV12-3/TRBV12-4|11|TRBJ1-1
TGTGCCAGCAGTTTGGATGGTGAAGCTTTCTTT
CASSLDGEAFF
>TRBD1|NA|TRBV11-3|15|TRBJ2-7
TGTGCCAGCAGCTACCGGACAGGCCTGGTAGTCGAGCAGTACTTC
CASSYRTGLVVEQYF
>TRBD1|few|TRBV27|19|TRBJ1-6
TGTGCCAGCAGTTTTCTTCGGGCGGGACAGGTCTTTGGAAATTCACCCCTCCACTTT
CASSFLRAGQVFGNSPLHF
>NA|NA|TRBV12-3/TRBV12-4|16|TRBJ1-4
TGTGCCAGCAGTCCTCAACCGGGACCGGGTTATGAAAAACTGTTTTTT
CASSPQPGPGYEKLFF
>TRBD1|NA|TRBV11-1|15|TRBJ2-1
TGTGCCAGCAGTCTGACAGGGGGCCACTCCAATGAGCAGTTCTTC
CASSLTGGHSNEQFF
>TRBD1|NA|TRBV6-2/TRBV6-3|13|TRBJ1-2
TGTGCCAGCGGTCCGGGACAGGCGTATGGCTACACCTTC
CASGPGQAYGYTF
>NA|NA|TRBV5-1|14|TRBJ2-5
TGCGCCAGCAGCTCTTCACCGGGACACCCCGAGAGGTACTTC
CASSSSPGHPERYF
>NA|few|TRBV4-3|16|TRBJ1-2
TGCGCCAGCAGCCAGGGGCTTTGGGGCGCAAGCTATGGCTACACCTTC
CASSQGLWGASYGYTF
>TRBD2|NA|TRBV20-1|15|TRBJ2-1
TGCAGTGCTAGAGTTGTAGCGGGGCTATACAATGAGCAGTTCTTC
CSARVVAGLYNEQFF
>TRBD1|NA|TRBV10-3|13|TRBJ1-2
TGTGCCATCAGTGAGCAGGGGGCGGATGGCTACACCTTC
CAISEQGADGYTF
>TRBD2|few|TRBV12-3/TRBV12-4|17|TRBJ2-3
TGTGCCAGCAGTTTGGGGGACGGGAGGGACCACACAGATACGCAGTATTTT
CASSLGDGRDHTDTQYF
>NA|once|TRBV27|16|TRBJ1-1
TGTGCCAGCAGTTCCAGCTTGAGTCAGATGAACACTGAAGCTTTCTTT
CASSSSLSQMNTEAFF
>NA|few|TRBV5-1|17|TRBJ2-5
TGCGCCAGCGGTCGACGGGGGCAAGTGAACCTCCAAGAGACCCAGTACTTC
CASGRRGQVNLQETQYF
>NA|NA|TRBV14|17|TRBJ1-1
TGTGCCAGCAGCCAAGATCGGGGAACTTGGGGTGGCACTGAAGCTTTCTTT
CASSQDRGTWGGTEAFF
>NA|NA|TRBV7-8|15|TRBJ1-4
TGTGCCAGCAGCTTAAATAACCCGCCTAATGAAAAACTGTTTTTT
CASSLNNPPNEKLFF
>NA|NA|TRBV5-1|13|TRBJ1-4
TGCGCCCGCCCTGCCGGTTTCGATGAAAAACTGTTTTTT
CARPAGFDEKLFF
>NA|few|TRBV12-3/TRBV12-4|13|TRBJ2-4
TGTGCCAGCAGTCTGGGGACTCTTACGGAGCAGTACTTC
CASSLGTLTEQYF
>NA|NA|TRBV20-1|14|TRBJ2-3
TGCAGTGCCTCCAGTAGGGTTTGGTTAGATACGCAGTATTTT
CSASSRVWLDTQYF
>NA|NA|TRBV5-4|17|TRBJ2-3
TGTGCCAGCAGCTTGGATCTCCGGGGGACCGGCACAGATACGCAGTATTTT
CASSLDLRGTGTDTQYF
>NA|NA|TRBV7-2|14|TRBJ2-7
TGTGCCAGCAACTTAGTGGGGGCAATCCACGAGCAGTACTTC
CASNLVGAIHEQYF
>NA|NA|TRBV4-2|15|TRBJ1-5
TGTGCCAGCAGCCAAAATTGGGAGTGGAATCAGCCCCAGCATTTT
CASSQNWEWNQPQHF
>NA|once|TRBV7-9|13|TRBJ2-7
TGTGCCAGCAGGTCCGGACTCCACTACGAGCAGTACTTC
CASRSGLHYEQYF
>NA|NA|TRBV5-1|15|TRBJ2-7
TGCACCAGCAGCGCCTGGGGGGGGCGCGACTACGAGCAGTACTTC
CTSSAWGGRDYEQYF